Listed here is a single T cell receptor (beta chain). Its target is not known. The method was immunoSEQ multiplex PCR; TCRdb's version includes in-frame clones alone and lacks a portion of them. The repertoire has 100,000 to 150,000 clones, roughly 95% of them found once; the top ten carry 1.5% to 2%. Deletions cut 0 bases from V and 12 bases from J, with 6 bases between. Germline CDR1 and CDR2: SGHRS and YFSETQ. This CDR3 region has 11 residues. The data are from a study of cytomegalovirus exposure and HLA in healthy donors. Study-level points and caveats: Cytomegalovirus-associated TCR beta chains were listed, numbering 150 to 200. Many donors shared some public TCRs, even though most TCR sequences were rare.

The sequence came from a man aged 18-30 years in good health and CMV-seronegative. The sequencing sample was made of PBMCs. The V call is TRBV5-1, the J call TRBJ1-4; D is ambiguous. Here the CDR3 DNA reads TGCGCCAGCAGCTTGGGTGCGGAACTGTTTTTT. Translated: CASSLGAELFF. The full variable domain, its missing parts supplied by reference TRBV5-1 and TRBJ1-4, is KAGVTQTPRYLIKTRGQQVTLSCSPISGHRSVSWYQQTPGQGLQFLFEYFSETQRNKGNFPGRFSGRQFSNSRSEMNVSTLELGDSALYLCASSLGAELFFGSGTQLSVL.